These 17 T cell receptor beta chains were all obtained from the same sample, sequenced in a study of cytomegalovirus exposure and HLA in healthy donors. The PCR employed 60 Vbeta primers together with 13 Jbeta primers. Only in-frame clones appear in the TCRdb table, and some are missing; sequencing was by immunoSEQ multiplex PCR. The table has 150,000 to 180,000 clones, about 80% seen once; the top ten hold 9.5% to 15%. The source material was PBMCs. The receptors were sampled from a man aged 25 to 40 in good health and CMV-seropositive.

V usage is TRBV6-1 and J usage is TRBJ2-7; D is possibly TRBD1 (5 bases). Looked up from germline, CDR1 is MNHNS and CDR2 is SASEGT. This CDR3 is built from 12 residues. V lost 4 bases to trimming and J lost 3 bases, with 7 bases between them. CDR3 nucleotides: TGTGCCAGCAGTGCGACAGACTACGAGCAGTACTTC. Protein: CASSATDYEQYF.

A word on this clone: The junction departs from the called germline gene at one end, perhaps through a read error. V is TRBV28 and J is TRBJ2-7, with 9 bases lining up with TRBD1. Germline lookup yields CDR1 MDHEN and CDR2 SYDVKM. The CDR3 runs to 16 residues. The CDR3 is CASSPIGETGGYEQYF. In DNA form, the CDR3 reads TGTGCGAGCAGCCCGATAGGGGAGACAGGGGGGTACGAGCAGTACTTC.

This clone was found once. V and J are TRBV5-1 and TRBJ2-1, with 11 bases identical to TRBD2. CDR1 is SGHRS, CDR2 YFSETQ, per germline. This CDR3 is 18 amino acids long. J was trimmed by 3 bases and V by 3 bases; bases with no gene match: 11. The CDR3 nucleotides are TGCGCCAGCAGCTCGACAGGAAAGACTAGCGGGAACTACAATGAGCAGTTCTTC. Encoded protein: CASSSTGKTSGNYNEQFF.

The V and J genes are TRBV28 and TRBJ1-2; 9 bases are shared with TRBD1. This CDR3 is 13 amino acids long. Per the germline V gene, CDR1 is MDHEN and CDR2 is SYDVKM. V shed 4 bases, J shed 6 bases, and the junction held 3 bases outside the gene matches. CDR3 loop: CASSSGTGHGYTF. CDR3 nucleotides: TGTGCCAGCAGTTCTGGGACAGGGCATGGCTACACCTTC.

The chain links TRBV19 to TRBJ1-1; 9 bases are shared with TRBD1. This CDR3 comprises 16 residues. The germline gives CDR1 LNHDA, CDR2 SQIVND (reference sequence). V shed 7 bases and J 6 bases; nucleotides not matched to a gene: 15. CDR3 coding DNA: TGTGCCAGTACCAGTCCCGGGACAGGGAATACGGCTGAAGCTTTCTTT. Translation: CASTSPGTGNTAEAFF. Looking up the rest from reference TRBV19 and TRBJ1-1 gives the full variable domain: DGGITQSPKYLFRKEGQNVTLSCEQNLNHDAMYWYRQDPGQGLRLIYYSQIVNDFQKGDIAEGYSVSREKKESFPLTVTSAQKNPTAFYLCASTSPGTGNTAEAFFGQGTRLTVV.

The chain combines TRBV6-1 with TRBJ1-5; D is unresolved. The CDR3 loop spans 14 amino acids. The germline gives CDR1 MNHNS, CDR2 SASEGT. V was pared by 5 bases and J by 3 bases, with 11 bases between. The CDR3 spells CASSSHSFNQPQHF. CDR3 coding DNA: TGTGCCAGCAGTTCCCACAGCTTCAATCAGCCCCAGCATTTT.

The chain carries TRBV10-2 and TRBJ1-5; 7 positions match TRBD1. The CDR3 sequence is 17 residues long. V dropped 3 bases and J dropped 3; count of bases not matched to a gene: 11. Germline assignment: CDR1 WSHSY and CDR2 SAAADI. The CDR3: CASSDMTGTFFNQPQHF. CDR3 in DNA: TGCGCCAGCAGTGATATGACAGGGACTTTCTTCAATCAGCCCCAGCATTTT.

The chain is built from TRBV29-1 and TRBJ1-1, with D perhaps TRBD1 (5 bases). V dropped 4 bases and J dropped 1 base, with 19 bases sitting between them. Germline V gene data show CDR1 as SQVTM and CDR2 as ANQGSEA. This CDR3 has 16 amino acids. The CDR3 sequence is CSVVGDRAGTNTEAFF. The CDR3 DNA reads as TGCAGCGTTGTGGGGGATCGTGCGGGGACGAACACTGAAGCTTTCTTT.

The chain couples TRBV7-9 to TRBJ2-7; tentative D call: TRBD1 (6 bases). The germline CDR1 and CDR2 sequences are SEHNR and FQNEAQ (reference sequence). The CDR3 is made up of 13 amino acids. Trimming removed 2 bases from V and 5 bases from J, with 10 bases in between. The CDR3 bases are TGTGCCAGCAGCTTAACAGGGCCGGACGAGCAGTACTTC. Translating gives CASSLTGPDEQYF.

The chain couples TRBV2 to TRBJ2-3; no clear D. Germline V gene sequence: CDR1 SNHLY, CDR2 FYNNEI. The ends were cut back, 6 bases at V and 2 bases at J, with 3 bases in the middle. The CDR3 length is 11 residues. CDR3 nucleotide sequence: TGTGCCAGCAGCTCCACAGATACGCAGTATTTT. Its translation: CASSSTDTQYF.

The gene calls are TRBV14 and TRBJ1-1; D uncertain. Germline V CDR1 and CDR2: SGHDN, FVKESK. The CDR3 is 13 amino acids. Trimming cost V 4 bases and J 1 base, with 7 bases left between them. The CDR3 protein is CASSPGANTEAFF. CDR3 in DNA: TGTGCCAGCAGCCCCGGAGCGAACACTGAAGCTTTCTTT.

The J gene is TRBJ1-3, the V gene TRBV21-1; TRBD1, the D gene given by the table, was not confirmed from the DNA. TRBV21-1 is a recognized pseudogene. The length of the CDR3 is 15 residues. The CDR3 loop reads CASSKDRALGNTIYF. The CDR3 nucleotides read TGTGCCAGCAGCAAAGACAGGGCACTCGGAAACACCATATATTTT.

The J gene is TRBJ2-5, the V gene TRBV18; TRBD1 matches at 10 bases. TRBJ2-7 matches the DNA end more closely, so the J call is doubtful. The CDR3 is 15 residues long. Per germline, CDR1 KGHSH and CDR2 LQKENI. This CDR3 is CASSPWDRGPYEQYF. The CDR3 DNA is TGTGCCAGCTCACCATGGGACAGGGGACCTTACGAGCAGTACTTC.

V gene TRBV20-1 combines with J gene TRBJ1-1; D is ambiguous. Trimming left V 6 bases short and J 3 bases short, with 8 bases between. This CDR3 comprises 11 residues. Per germline, CDR1 DFQATT and CDR2 SNEGSKA (reference sequence). The CDR3, as DNA: TGCAGTGCCCCCCTATACACTGAAGCTTTCTTT. This sequence encodes CSAPLYTEAFF.

This chain joins TRBV18 and TRBJ2-7, with TRBD1 identical over 7 bases. J gave up 1 base and V 5 bases, and 8 bases lay outside the gene matches. CDR3 length: 15 amino acids. Per germline, CDR1 KGHSH and CDR2 LQKENI. As DNA, the CDR3 is TGTGCCAGCTCAGAGAAAGGGGGCAGGTCCTACGAGCAGTACTTC. It encodes CASSEKGGRSYEQYF.

This clone was found a few times. V usage is TRBV27 and J usage is TRBJ1-1; D uncertain. Germline lookup yields CDR1 MNHEY and CDR2 SMNVEV (reference sequence). There are 13 residues in the CDR3. The V gene lost 5 bases and the J gene lost 3 bases, with 10 bases spanning the gap. The CDR3 reads CASSPTHYTEAFF. The CDR3 nucleotides read TGTGCCAGCAGTCCTACCCATTACACTGAAGCTTTCTTT.

Points on this clone: Other DNA sequences in this sample translate to the same CDR3. The DNA for the CDR3 is TGTGCCAGCAGCCAGGCGACAGGCTACTCCTACGAGCAGTACTTC. This encodes CASSQATGYSYEQYF. J is TRBJ2-7 and V is TRBV4-2; possible D gene TRBD1, 6 bases. The CDR3 has 15 residues. The germline CDR1 and CDR2 sequences are LGHNA and YNFKEQ. Trimming cost V 3 bases and J 0 bases, with 12 bases left between them.